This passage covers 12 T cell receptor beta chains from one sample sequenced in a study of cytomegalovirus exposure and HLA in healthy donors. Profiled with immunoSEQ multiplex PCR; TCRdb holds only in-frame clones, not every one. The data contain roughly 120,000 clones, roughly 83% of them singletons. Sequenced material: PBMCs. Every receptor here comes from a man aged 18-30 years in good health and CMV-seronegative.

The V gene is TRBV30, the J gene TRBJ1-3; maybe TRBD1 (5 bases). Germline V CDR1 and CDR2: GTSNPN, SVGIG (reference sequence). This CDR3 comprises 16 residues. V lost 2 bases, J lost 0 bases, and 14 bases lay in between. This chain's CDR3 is CAWSFGQGNSGNTIYF. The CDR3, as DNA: TGTGCCTGGAGTTTCGGGCAGGGCAACTCTGGAAACACCATATATTTT.

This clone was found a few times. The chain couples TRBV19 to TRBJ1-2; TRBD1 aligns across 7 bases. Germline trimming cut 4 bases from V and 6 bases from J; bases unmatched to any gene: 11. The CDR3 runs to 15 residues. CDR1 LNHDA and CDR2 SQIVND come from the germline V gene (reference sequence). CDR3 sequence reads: CASSNVRGTVHGYTF. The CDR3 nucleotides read TGTGCCAGTAGTAACGTCAGGGGGACCGTACATGGCTACACCTTC.

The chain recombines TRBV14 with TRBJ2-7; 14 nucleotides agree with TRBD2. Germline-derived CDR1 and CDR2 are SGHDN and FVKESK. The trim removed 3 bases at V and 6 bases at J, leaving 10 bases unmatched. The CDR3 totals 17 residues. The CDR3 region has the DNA TGTGCCAGCAGCCACCGAGGGGGACTAGCGGGAGCGGGCGAGCAGTACTTC. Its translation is CASSHRGGLAGAGEQYF.

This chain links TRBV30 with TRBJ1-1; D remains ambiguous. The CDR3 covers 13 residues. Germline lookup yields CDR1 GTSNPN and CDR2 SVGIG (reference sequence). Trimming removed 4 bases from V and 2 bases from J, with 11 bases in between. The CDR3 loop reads CAWNPRVNTEAFF. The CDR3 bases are TGTGCCTGGAACCCAAGAGTAAACACTGAAGCTTTCTTT.

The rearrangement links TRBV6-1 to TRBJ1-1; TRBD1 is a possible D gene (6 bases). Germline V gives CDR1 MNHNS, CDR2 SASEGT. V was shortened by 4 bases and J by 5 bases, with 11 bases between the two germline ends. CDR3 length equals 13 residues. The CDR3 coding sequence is TGTGCCAGCAGTGGACGGACAGATACTGAAGCTTTCTTT. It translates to CASSGRTDTEAFF.

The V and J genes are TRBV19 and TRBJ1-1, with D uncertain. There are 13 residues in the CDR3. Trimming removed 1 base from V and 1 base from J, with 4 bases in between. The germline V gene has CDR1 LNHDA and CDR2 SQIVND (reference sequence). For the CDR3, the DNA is TGTGCCAGTAGTATAGGTCAGAACACTGAAGCTTTCTTT. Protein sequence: CASSIGQNTEAFF. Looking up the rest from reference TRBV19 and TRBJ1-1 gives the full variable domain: DGGITQSPKYLFRKEGQNVTLSCEQNLNHDAMYWYRQDPGQGLRLIYYSQIVNDFQKGDIAEGYSVSREKKESFPLTVTSAQKNPTAFYLCASSIGQNTEAFFGQGTRLTVV.

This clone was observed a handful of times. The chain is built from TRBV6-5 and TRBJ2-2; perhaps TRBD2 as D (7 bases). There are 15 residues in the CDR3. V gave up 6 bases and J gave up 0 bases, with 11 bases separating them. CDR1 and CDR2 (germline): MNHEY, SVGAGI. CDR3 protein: CASRRGPANTGELFF. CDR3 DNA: TGTGCCAGCAGGCGGGGGCCCGCGAACACCGGGGAGCTGTTTTTT.

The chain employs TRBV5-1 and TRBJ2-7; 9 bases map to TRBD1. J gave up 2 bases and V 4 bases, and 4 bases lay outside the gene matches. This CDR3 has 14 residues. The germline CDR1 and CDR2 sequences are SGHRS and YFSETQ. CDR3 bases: TGCGCCAGCAGCACCGGGACAGGGACCTACGAGCAGTACTTC. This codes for CASSTGTGTYEQYF.

CDR3 sequence: CASSSGDRSYEQYF. The CDR3 region has the DNA TGTGCCAGCAGTTCCGGGGACAGGTCCTACGAGCAGTACTTC. This chain connects TRBV5-4 to TRBJ2-7; 8 nucleotides agree with TRBD1. Germline trimming cut 5 bases from V and 1 base from J; bases unmatched to any gene: 5. Per the germline V gene, CDR1 is SGHNT and CDR2 is YYREEE (reference sequence). The CDR3 loop spans 14 amino acids.

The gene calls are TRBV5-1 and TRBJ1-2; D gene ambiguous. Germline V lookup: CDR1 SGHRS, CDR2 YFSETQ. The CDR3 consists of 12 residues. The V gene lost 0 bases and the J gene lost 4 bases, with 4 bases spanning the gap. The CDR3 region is CASSLGGYGYTF. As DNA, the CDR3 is TGCGCCAGCAGCTTGGGCGGCTATGGCTACACCTTC.

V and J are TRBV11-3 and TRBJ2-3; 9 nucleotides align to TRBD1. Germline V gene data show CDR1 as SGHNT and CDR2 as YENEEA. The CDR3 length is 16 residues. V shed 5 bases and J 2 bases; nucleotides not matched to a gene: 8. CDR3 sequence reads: CASSARGTGLTDTQYF. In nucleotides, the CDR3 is TGTGCCAGCAGCGCAAGGGGGACAGGGCTCACAGATACGCAGTATTTT.

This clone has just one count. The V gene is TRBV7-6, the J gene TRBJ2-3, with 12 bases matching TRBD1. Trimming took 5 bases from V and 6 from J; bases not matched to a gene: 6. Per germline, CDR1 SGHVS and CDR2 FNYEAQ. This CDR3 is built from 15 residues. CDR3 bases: TGTGCCAGCAGCCCGGGACAGGGGGCCTGGGATACGCAGTATTTT. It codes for CASSPGQGAWDTQYF.